Each of the 4 T cell receptor beta chains below was sequenced from the same sample in a study of T cells after yellow fever vaccination (dated by TCRdb to about 2019). Library preparation was by 5' RACE. This sample was sequenced with an Illumina HiSeq 2500. Through fastp at Q25 and MiXCR, TCRdb rebuilt clones from the public reads, retaining in-frame beta chains. Each record represents a unique CDR3 protein, reported with the most common genes and DNA among its rows. The sample data list 310,000 or so distinct CDR3 sequences, and roughly 7% of these were observed just once. The ten largest clones capture about a sixth of the sample. The treatment or condition label corresponds to: live attenuated yellow fever vaccine strain. The specimen comprised PBMCs, sampled around 45 days after the first yellow fever vaccination. These TCRs come from a man younger than 35 who received the YFV17D yellow fever vaccine.

Ten or more counts support this clonotype. The chain uses TRBV4-2 and TRBJ1-1; D gene unclear. CDR3 length: 17 amino acids. Germline loops: CDR1 LGHNA, CDR2 YNFKEQ. With 1 base removed from V and 2 bases from J, the gap between germline ends came to 17 bases. The CDR3 protein is CASSQGVLQVPNTEAFF. CDR3 sequence (DNA): TGTGCCAGCAGCCAAGGGGTCCTCCAGGTTCCTAACACTGAAGCTTTCTTT.

The chain employs TRBV19 and TRBJ1-5; 12 positions match TRBD1. Germline V lookup: CDR1 LNHDA, CDR2 SQIVND (reference sequence). This CDR3 is built from 15 residues. The ends lost 8 bases at V and 6 bases at J; junction bases unmatched: 8. Here the CDR3 reads CASWGGQGAFQPQHF. CDR3 nucleotides: TGTGCCAGTTGGGGGGGACAGGGGGCCTTTCAGCCCCAGCATTTT.

This clonotype appeared a few times. The chain is built from TRBV3-1 and TRBJ2-3, with D possibly matching TRBD2 (5 bases). Germline assignment: CDR1 LGHDT and CDR2 YNNKEL (reference sequence). The CDR3 spans 15 residues. The germline V and J ends were trimmed by 0 bases and 4 bases, with 11 bases remaining between them. The CDR3 loop is CASSQDGLAADTQYF. The DNA of the CDR3 is TGTGCCAGCAGCCAAGATGGGCTAGCAGCAGATACGCAGTATTTT.

There are a few counts of this clonotype. V gene TRBV4-1 combines with J gene TRBJ2-1; D is unresolved. Trimming took off 3 bases at V and 7 bases at J, with 16 bases between the two ends. CDR3 size: 15 residues. The germline V gene encodes CDR1 MGHRA and CDR2 YSYEKL. The chain's CDR3 is CASSQTWHLWNEQFF. For the CDR3, the DNA is TGCGCCAGCAGCCAGACCTGGCATTTGTGGAATGAGCAGTTCTTC.